These T cell receptor beta chains were read from a single sample in a study of early T cells in non-severe SARS-CoV-2 infection. TCRdb reprocessed the 5' RACE reads via MiXCR and lists one record per CDR3 protein. The data hold 35,000 to 55,000 distinct CDR3 sequences, with around a tenth observed a single time. Specimen: whole blood. Receptor source: an adult who was a healthcare worker with PCR-confirmed SARS-CoV-2 infection or an uninfected control (not recorded which). CDR3s include the opening cysteine and the closing phenylalanine or tryptophan. D genes are given only for firm matches. Rows may omit the clone size; those that give it use once, few, many or a size class.

v_gene,d_gene,abundance,j_gene,CDR3aa,CDR3nt
TRBV24-1,TRBD1,many,TRBJ2-1,CATSDPQIGTGYNEQFF,TGTGCCACCAGTGATCCTCAAATCGGGACAGGTTACAATGAGCAGTTCTTC
TRBV9,-,many,TRBJ2-5,CASGRDQQETQYF,TGTGCCAGCGGCCGGGACCAACAAGAGACCCAGTACTTC
TRBV11-3,TRBD2,-,TRBJ2-1,CASSLVGGSLGEQFF,TGTGCCAGCAGCTTAGTTGGCGGGAGTTTAGGTGAGCAGTTCTTC
TRBV7-6,TRBD1,many,TRBJ1-4,CASSLRDRLNEKLFF,TGTGCCAGCAGCTTGAGGGACAGGTTAAATGAAAAACTGTTTTTT
TRBV7-6,TRBD2,few,TRBJ2-1,CASSRGLAGVISYNEQFF,TGTGCCAGCAGCAGAGGACTAGCGGGAGTAATTTCCTACAATGAGCAGTTCTTC
TRBV29-1,TRBD1,few,TRBJ2-5,CSAPGQPQETQYF,TGCAGCGCGCCGGGACAGCCCCAAGAGACCCAGTACTTC
TRBV5-4,-,few,TRBJ2-1,CASSKESGGNEQFF,TGTGCCAGCAGCAAGGAAAGTGGCGGCAATGAGCAGTTCTTC
TRBV7-9,-,many,TRBJ2-5,CASSSGQTFQETQYF,TGTGCCAGCAGCTCAGGTCAAACATTCCAAGAGACCCAGTACTTC
TRBV10-3,-,many,TRBJ2-1,CAISDTKQGNRPYNEQFF,TGTGCCATCAGTGATACGAAACAGGGTAATCGACCCTACAATGAGCAGTTCTTC
TRBV6-2/TRBV6-3,-,many,TRBJ2-6,CASSRRASGANVLTF,TGTGCCAGCAGTCGCAGGGCTTCTGGGGCCAACGTCCTGACTTTC
TRBV4-2,-,few,TRBJ2-4,CASSQPHEGGGLSIQYF,TGTGCCAGCAGCCAACCGCACGAAGGCGGGGGCTTGAGCATTCAGTACTTC
TRBV7-6,TRBD2,many,TRBJ2-1,CASSKHGTSGGDEQFF,TGTGCCAGCAGCAAACACGGGACTAGCGGAGGGGATGAGCAGTTCTTC
TRBV25-1,-,few,TRBJ1-4,CASSDRGAGSEKLFF,TGTGCCAGCAGTGACCGGGGGGCAGGATCTGAAAAACTGTTTTTT
TRBV4-1,-,-,TRBJ1-1,CASSQLFSWGYLNTEAFF,TGCGCCAGCAGCCAACTTTTTTCTTGGGGGTACCTTAACACTGAAGCTTTCTTT
TRBV4-3,-,-,TRBJ1-5,CASSQGLQGQPQHF,TGCGCCAGCAGCCAAGGGCTTCAGGGCCAGCCCCAGCATTTT
TRBV25-1,-,medium-sized,TRBJ2-5,CASSRGSEMETQYF,TGTGCCAGCAGTAGGGGGAGTGAGATGGAGACCCAGTACTTC
TRBV7-2,TRBD1,many,TRBJ1-1,CASTRQGRTEAFF,TGTGCCAGCACCAGACAGGGTCGGACTGAAGCTTTCTTT
TRBV6-5,-,-,TRBJ2-7,CASSLAGLSYEQYF,TGTGCCAGCAGTTTAGCAGGGTTGTCCTACGAGCAGTACTTC
TRBV18,-,-,TRBJ1-1,CASSRGENTEAFF,TGTGCCAGCTCGCGAGGGGAGAACACTGAAGCTTTCTTT
TRBV7-3,TRBD2,-,TRBJ2-2,CASRTSGSGGELFF,TGTGCCAGCAGGACGAGCGGGAGTGGCGGGGAGCTGTTTTTT
TRBV29-1,-,-,TRBJ1-4,CSAGYEELFF,TGCAGCGCGGGCTACGAAGAACTGTTTTTT
TRBV20-1,TRBD1,few,TRBJ2-1,CSARRGQNNEQFF,TGCAGTGCCCGTAGGGGACAGAACAATGAGCAGTTCTTC
TRBV9,-,-,TRBJ2-7,CASNLGFGDEQYF,TGTGCCAGCAATTTGGGGTTTGGTGACGAGCAGTACTTC
TRBV10-3,TRBD2,many,TRBJ2-3,CAISEAVAGDPDTQYF,TGTGCCATCAGTGAGGCGGTAGCGGGAGACCCAGATACGCAGTATTTT
TRBV28,-,-,TRBJ2-3,CASSSGQTTDTQYF,TGTGCCAGCAGTTCTGGACAGACCACAGATACGCAGTATTTT
TRBV20-1,-,-,TRBJ2-5,CSASTQGTQYF,TGCAGTGCATCCACTCAGGGGACCCAGTACTTC
TRBV11-2,-,-,TRBJ2-5,CASSFVTEGTQYF,TGTGCCAGCAGCTTTGTGACAGAAGGGACCCAGTACTTC
TRBV18,TRBD2,many,TRBJ2-7,CASSRGLEVYEQYF,TGTGCCAGCTCCCGGGGACTAGAGGTCTACGAGCAGTACTTC
TRBV10-3,TRBD2,many,TRBJ2-7,CAIGLAAGENEQYF,TGTGCCATCGGTTTAGCGGCGGGGGAGAACGAGCAGTACTTC
TRBV27,-,few,TRBJ2-1,CASRPGDRYNEQFF,TGTGCCAGCCGCCCGGGGGATAGGTACAATGAGCAGTTCTTC
TRBV12-3/TRBV12-4,TRBD2,many,TRBJ2-3,CASSSHLSGRSTDTQYF,TGTGCCAGCAGTTCGCATTTAAGCGGGAGGAGCACAGATACGCAGTATTTT
TRBV7-2,TRBD1,many,TRBJ1-1,CASSPHRGGTEAFF,TGTGCCAGCAGCCCACACAGGGGGGGCACTGAAGCTTTCTTT
TRBV29-1,TRBD1,-,TRBJ1-2,CSVRHRGSNYGYTF,TGCAGCGTTCGACACAGGGGATCTAACTATGGCTACACCTTC
TRBV6-2/TRBV6-3,TRBD2,many,TRBJ2-7,CASSRELAGAYEQYF,TGTGCCAGCAGCCGGGAACTAGCGGGGGCCTACGAGCAGTACTTC
TRBV7-6,TRBD2,few,TRBJ2-1,CASSTWTRPGEQFF,TGTGCCAGCAGCACGTGGACTAGGCCGGGGGAGCAGTTCTTC
TRBV27,-,many,TRBJ2-7,CASRREQGGYEQYF,TGTGCCAGCAGACGGGAGCAGGGGGGCTACGAGCAGTACTTC
TRBV5-4,-,-,TRBJ1-3,CASSPGPSENTIYF,TGTGCCAGCAGCCCGGGACCCTCTGAAAACACCATATATTTT
TRBV28,-,-,TRBJ1-2,CASSPHARNYGYTF,TGTGCCAGCAGCCCGCACGCTCGTAACTATGGCTACACCTTC
TRBV9,TRBD2,many,TRBJ2-1,CASSVSSGSTSYNEQFF,TGTGCCAGCAGCGTCAGTAGCGGGAGTACTTCCTACAATGAGCAGTTCTTC
TRBV6-1,-,few,TRBJ1-1,CASSARDLNTEAFF,TGTGCCAGCAGTGCCCGGGATTTGAACACTGAAGCTTTCTTT
TRBV20-1,TRBD2,many,TRBJ2-1,CSARLADNEQFF,TGCAGTGCTAGACTAGCGGACAATGAGCAGTTCTTC
TRBV12-3/TRBV12-4,-,many,TRBJ1-1,CASREQWGGTNTEAFF,TGTGCCAGCCGAGAACAGTGGGGGGGGACGAACACTGAAGCTTTCTTT
TRBV5-1,-,many,TRBJ2-2,CASSLEQGNTGELFF,TGCGCCAGCAGCTTGGAACAGGGAAACACCGGGGAGCTGTTTTTT
TRBV24-1,-,many,TRBJ2-3,CATSSWGRPDTQYF,TGTGCCACCAGTAGCTGGGGTCGACCAGATACGCAGTATTTT
TRBV9,-,-,TRBJ1-6,CASSVATGGNSPLHF,TGTGCCAGCAGCGTAGCTACGGGGGGCAATTCACCCCTCCACTTT
TRBV28,-,many,TRBJ2-5,CASSPVRVEETQYF,TGTGCCAGCAGCCCCGTACGGGTAGAAGAGACCCAGTACTTC
TRBV28,TRBD2,-,TRBJ2-5,CASSMETSGRTQYF,TGTGCCAGCAGTATGGAGACTAGCGGGAGGACCCAGTACTTC
TRBV28,-,once,TRBJ2-7,CASSPGPLEQYF,TGTGCCAGCAGCCCCGGTCCTCTCGAGCAGTACTTC
TRBV15,TRBD1,-,TRBJ1-1,CATRGTANTEAFF,TGTGCCACCAGAGGGACAGCAAACACTGAAGCTTTCTTT
TRBV7-2,-,-,TRBJ2-1,CASSLEEESEQFF,TGTGCCAGCAGCTTAGAGGAGGAGAGTGAGCAGTTCTTC
TRBV7-2,TRBD1,many,TRBJ2-5,CASSRDRQETQYF,TGTGCCAGCAGCCGGGACAGGCAAGAGACCCAGTACTTC
TRBV20-1,-,many,TRBJ2-1,CSARLTRNEQFF,TGCAGTGCTAGATTAACTAGAAATGAGCAGTTCTTC